These 23 T cell receptor beta chains came from one sample sequenced in a study of blood T cell repertoires in COVID-19. Sequencing used immunoSEQ multiplex PCR; TCRdb keeps in-frame clones, though not all of them. The table lists 120,000 to 150,000 clones, around 83% of them singletons. Sequencing was carried out using peripheral blood. The receptors shown here come from a man aged 25 to 40 with COVID-19, enrolled during active disease.

The chain joins TRBV12-3 or TRBV12-4 to TRBJ2-3; possible D gene TRBD2, 5 bases. The CDR3 covers 13 residues. V was pared by 7 bases and J by 0 bases, with 8 bases between. The chain's CDR3 is CASNPGSTDTQYF. The CDR3 DNA follows: TGTGCCAGCAACCCGGGGAGCACAGATACGCAGTATTTT.

The chain couples TRBV7-6 to TRBJ2-5; no clear D gene. The germline CDR1 and CDR2 sequences are SGHVS and FNYEAQ. This CDR3 contains 15 residues. V was cut by 7 bases and J by 4 bases, with 19 bases left in between. CDR3 region: CASTLDVGPGETQYF. CDR3 bases: TGTGCCAGCACCCTAGACGTTGGCCCTGGAGAGACCCAGTACTTC.

This clone was counted once. CDR3 DNA sequence: TGTGCCACCAGTGGGACGGACAGGGCTGGCTACACCTTC. Translating gives CATSGTDRAGYTF. This sequence joins TRBV24-1 and TRBJ1-2, with 8 bases lining up with TRBD1. Germline V CDR1 and CDR2: KGHDR, SFDVKD. Trimming removed 5 bases from V and 7 bases from J; junction bases left unmatched: 5. The CDR3 sequence is 13 residues long.

This chain links TRBV6-5 with TRBJ1-2; tentative D call: TRBD1 (5 bases). Germline V gene lookup returns CDR1 MNHEY and CDR2 SVGAGI. The CDR3 totals 12 residues. V lost 9 bases and J 4 bases, leaving 12 bases between the germline ends. The CDR3: CASRGGIYGYTF. The CDR3 bases are TGTGCCAGTCGCGGGGGAATCTATGGCTACACCTTC.

CDR3 nucleotides: TGTGCCAGCAGCACTTCGCCTAACAGGGGGAATCAGCCCCAGCATTTT. It is translated as CASSTSPNRGNQPQHF. The rearrangement joins TRBV28 to TRBJ1-5; TRBD1 matches 8 bases. The J segment lost 4 bases and the V segment lost 6 bases, leaving 11 bases of the junction unmatched. The germline V gene encodes CDR1 MDHEN and CDR2 SYDVKM. The CDR3 consists of 16 residues.

Comment on this clone: One end of the junction varies from germline; a read error may be responsible. CDR3 sequence reads: CASSLFLRETQYF. The CDR3 coding sequence is TGTGCTAGCAGCTTATTTCTGCGGGAGACCCAGTACTTC. The rearrangement uses TRBV7-7 and TRBJ2-5; D uncertain. CDR1 and CDR2 (germline): SSHAT, FNYEAQ (reference sequence). The CDR3 sequence is 13 residues long. Filled out from reference TRBV7-7 and TRBJ2-5, the complete variable domain reads GAGVSQSPRYKVTKRGQDVTLRCDPISSHATLYWYQQALGQGPEFLTYFNYEAQPDKSGLPSDRFSAERPEGSISTLTIQRTEQRDSAMYRCASSLFLRETQYFGPGTRLLVL.

The chain has TRBV6-6 and TRBJ1-3; no firm D call. CDR1 and CDR2 from the germline V gene are MNHNY and SVGAGI (reference sequence). The CDR3 loop spans 14 amino acids. With 2 bases removed from V and 7 bases from J, the gap between germline ends came to 12 bases. CDR3 in DNA: TGTGCCAGCAGTTACGTCAAGGGCGGGAACACCATATATTTT. Translating gives CASSYVKGGNTIYF.

This clone is a singleton in its sample. CDR3 protein: CASSLAFDSPSGRYEQYF. In nucleotides, the CDR3 is TGTGCCAGCAGCTTGGCCTTCGACAGTCCCTCGGGGAGGTACGAGCAGTACTTC. The chain combines TRBV5-6 with TRBJ2-7; tentatively, D is TRBD2 (6 bases). V shed 0 bases and J shed 4 bases, with 23 bases lying between them. Germline assignment: CDR1 SGHDT and CDR2 YYEEEE. This CDR3 is built from 18 residues.

V and J are TRBV7-9 and TRBJ2-7; TRBD1 might be the D (5 bases). V lost 6 bases and J lost 2, with 17 bases in between. Per the germline V gene, CDR1 is SEHNR and CDR2 is FQNEAQ (reference sequence). The CDR3 is 15 residues long. Written as DNA, the CDR3 is TGTGCCAGCAGTCGGACCGCAGGGCCTCCCTACGAGCAGTACTTC. It specifies CASSRTAGPPYEQYF.

V usage is TRBV10-2 and J usage is TRBJ2-2, with TRBD1 identical over 7 bases. Germline V gives CDR1 WSHSY, CDR2 SAAADI. The junction had 3 bases not matched to a gene; V was cut back by 6 bases and J by 5 bases. CDR3 length equals 13 residues. In nucleotides, the CDR3 is TGCGCCAGCAGGACACAGGGGACCGGGGAGCTGTTTTTT. Its translation: CASRTQGTGELFF.

This sequence joins TRBV28 and TRBJ2-1; tentative D call: TRBD1 (5 bases). V was clipped by 5 bases and J by 6 bases, with 14 bases between them. Germline values: CDR1 MDHEN, CDR2 SYDVKM. The CDR3 spans 14 residues. CDR3 loop: CASSNLGAFNEQFF. The CDR3 nucleotides are TGTGCCAGCAGTAACCTAGGGGCTTTCAATGAGCAGTTCTTC.

This clone was detected only a few times. The gene calls are TRBV5-1 and TRBJ2-1; 7 positions agree with TRBD2. Germline assignment: CDR1 SGHRS and CDR2 YFSETQ. Trimming took 5 bases from V and 6 from J; bases not matched to a gene: 8. This CDR3 spans 14 amino acids. The DNA of the CDR3 is TGCGCCAGCAGGGAGGGAGGGCCGGGCAATGAGCAGTTCTTC. Protein product: CASREGGPGNEQFF.

V and J are TRBV19 and TRBJ2-1; 11 nucleotides agree with TRBD1. CDR3 length: 16 residues. Germline V lookup: CDR1 LNHDA, CDR2 SQIVND (reference sequence). V shed 3 bases and J 7 bases; nucleotides not matched to a gene: 8. CDR3 nucleotides: TGTGCCAGTAGTATCGAGGGGACAGGGGGATTTAATGAGCAGTTCTTC. Protein product: CASSIEGTGGFNEQFF.

V gene TRBV5-1 combines with J gene TRBJ2-2; possibly TRBD2 for D (6 bases). Per the germline V gene, CDR1 is SGHRS and CDR2 is YFSETQ. The CDR3 spans 14 residues. The V end lost 8 bases, the J end lost 1 base, and 12 bases lay between the germline ends. The CDR3 DNA reads TGCGCCAGTAGCGGTCAGATGAACACCGGGGAGCTGTTTTTT. Protein: CASSGQMNTGELFF. Based on the CDR3 plus reference TRBV5-1 and TRBJ2-2, the full variable domain is KAGVTQTPRYLIKTRGQQVTLSCSPISGHRSVSWYQQTPGQGLQFLFEYFSETQRNKGNFPGRFSGRQFSNSRSEMNVSTLELGDSALYLCASSGQMNTGELFFGEGSRLTVL.

This clone appeared a single time. V and J are TRBV30 and TRBJ1-5, with TRBD1 matching 8 bases. From germline, CDR1 is GTSNPN and CDR2 SVGIG (reference sequence). The CDR3 has 14 amino acids. The V gene end was trimmed by 0 bases and the J gene end by 5 bases; junction bases not matched to a gene: 3. CDR3 region: CAWSVPGGYQPQHF. The CDR3 bases are TGTGCCTGGAGTGTACCAGGGGGCTATCAGCCCCAGCATTTT.

V is TRBV7-3 and J is TRBJ2-3, with D uncertain. Trimming removed 5 bases at V and 3 bases at J, with 12 bases between. In germline, CDR1 is SGHTA, CDR2 FQGTGA. The CDR3 totals 14 residues. CDR3 nucleotides: TGTGCCAGCAGCCCCGGGTCTGGAACAGATACGCAGTATTTT. Residues: CASSPGSGTDTQYF.

This clone turned up a few times. The rearrangement uses TRBV5-1 and TRBJ2-1; 15 bases map to TRBD2. Trimming at V came to 4 bases and at J to 7 bases, leaving 15 bases not matched to a gene. The germline gives CDR1 SGHRS, CDR2 YFSETQ. The CDR3 is 19 residues long. CDR3 sequence: CASSRSGTSGRRVGNEQFF. For the CDR3, the DNA is TGCGCCAGCAGCCGTTCCGGGACTAGCGGGAGGCGGGTCGGAAATGAGCAGTTCTTC.

The gene calls are TRBV28 and TRBJ2-1; 14 bases match TRBD2. The junction had 6 bases not matched to a gene; V was cut back by 5 bases and J by 6 bases. CDR3 length: 16 amino acids. CDR1 and CDR2 from the germline V gene are MDHEN and SYDVKM. The CDR3 reads CASSDNGLAGGNEQFF. The CDR3 DNA is TGTGCCAGCAGTGACAACGGACTAGCGGGAGGCAATGAGCAGTTCTTC.

This clone was detected only a few times. This sequence joins TRBV6-6 and TRBJ2-3, with 13 bases aligning to TRBD2. Germline V gene data show CDR1 as MNHNY and CDR2 as SVGAGI (reference sequence). This CDR3 contains 16 residues. Germline trimming cut 7 bases from V and 5 bases from J; bases unmatched to any gene: 9. This CDR3 reads CASIPGTSGKGDTQYF. The CDR3 DNA reads TGTGCCAGCATTCCCGGGACTAGCGGGAAGGGAGATACGCAGTATTTT.

The chain combines TRBV24-1 with TRBJ1-5; 8 nucleotides agree with TRBD1. The CDR3 is 14 amino acids. V shed 4 bases, J shed 6 bases, and the junction held 4 bases outside the gene matches. Germline CDR1 is KGHDR and CDR2 is SFDVKD. The CDR3 reads CATSEKTGAQPQHF. The CDR3 DNA sequence: TGTGCCACCAGTGAGAAGACAGGGGCTCAGCCCCAGCATTTT.

The chain is built from TRBV6-6 and TRBJ2-7; D might be TRBD2 (7 bases). Germline V CDR1 and CDR2: MNHNY, SVGAGI (reference sequence). The CDR3 has 14 residues. The ends were cut back, 7 bases at V and 6 bases at J, with 19 bases in the middle. The CDR3 bases are TGTGCCAGCACCTCAAGCGGGGACATTTCCGAGCAGTACTTC. Amino acids: CASTSSGDISEQYF.

The chain couples TRBV2 to TRBJ1-2, with 9 bases fitting TRBD1. The ends lost 2 bases at V and 6 bases at J; junction bases unmatched: 10. CDR1 SNHLY and CDR2 FYNNEI come from the germline V gene. The CDR3 loop spans 16 amino acids. The CDR3 DNA reads as TGTGCCAGCAGTGAAAGCCCGGGACAGGGCGATAATGGCTACACCTTC. Translated, it gives CASSESPGQGDNGYTF.

The genes are TRBV6-2 or TRBV6-3 and TRBJ2-1; 10 bases map to TRBD2. V dropped 2 bases and J dropped 6; count of bases not matched to a gene: 4. The CDR3 has 15 amino acids. Germline V lookup: CDR1 MNHEY, CDR2 SVGEGT. In DNA form, the CDR3 reads TGTGCCAGCAGTTACCTCGCTAGCGGGAGCAATGAGCAGTTCTTC. Protein: CASSYLASGSNEQFF.